Sequencing of this TCR beta chain was carried out in a study of shared clonotypes between healthy human individuals. Study as a whole: Three plates each covered CD4 naive and memory; CD8 naive two, CD8 memory one. Overall study findings and caveats: Richness estimates generally favored naive over memory subsets.

For this clone: Its antigen is not known.

Adult Caucasians living in Nashville, Tennessee made up all of the donors. Sequencing was performed with immunoSEQ multiplex PCR; in TCRdb, only in-frame clones are kept and a portion is missing. The sample has 400,000 to 600,000 clones; roughly 95% are singletons. J lost 2 bases, V lost 2 bases, and 14 bases had no gene match. This CDR3 comprises 18 residues. Germline CDR1 MNHEY, CDR2 SMNVEV (reference sequence). The TCR comes from a woman aged 25 to 39 in good health. The gene calls are TRBV27 and TRBJ2-7; 8 nucleotides agree with TRBD1. Sequencing used naive CD4+ T cells sorted from blood. Described subset: CD45RA+ positively selected. CDR3 amino acids: CASSLSSLGQAFPYEQYF. CDR3 in DNA: TGTGCCAGCAGTTTAAGCAGCCTGGGACAGGCGTTCCCCTACGAGCAGTACTTC.